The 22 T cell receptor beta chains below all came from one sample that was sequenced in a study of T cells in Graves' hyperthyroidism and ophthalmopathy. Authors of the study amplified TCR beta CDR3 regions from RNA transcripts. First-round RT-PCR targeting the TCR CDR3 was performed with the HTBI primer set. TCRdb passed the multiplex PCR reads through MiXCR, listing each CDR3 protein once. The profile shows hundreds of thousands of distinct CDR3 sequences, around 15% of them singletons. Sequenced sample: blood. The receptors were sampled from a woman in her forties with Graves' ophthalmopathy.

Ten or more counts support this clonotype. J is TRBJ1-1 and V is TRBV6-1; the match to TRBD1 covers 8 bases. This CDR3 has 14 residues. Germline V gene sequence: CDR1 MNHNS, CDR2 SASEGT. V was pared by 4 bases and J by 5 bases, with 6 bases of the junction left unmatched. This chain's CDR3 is CASSGPQGGTEAFF. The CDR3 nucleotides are TGTGCCAGCAGTGGGCCACAGGGGGGGACTGAAGCTTTCTTT.

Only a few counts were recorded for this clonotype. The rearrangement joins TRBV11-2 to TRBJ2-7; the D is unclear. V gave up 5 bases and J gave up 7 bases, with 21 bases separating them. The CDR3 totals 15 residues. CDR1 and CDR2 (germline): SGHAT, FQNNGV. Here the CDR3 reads CASSPPDRDLGEQYF. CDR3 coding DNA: TGTGCCAGCAGCCCTCCAGATCGAGACTTGGGAGAGCAGTACTTC. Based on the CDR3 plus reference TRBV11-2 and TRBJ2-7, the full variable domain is EAGVAQSPRYKIIEKRQSVAFWCNPISGHATLYWYQQILGQGPKLLIQFQNNGVVDDSQLPKDRFSAERLKGVDSTLKIQPAKLEDSAVYLCASSPPDRDLGEQYFGPGTRLTVT.

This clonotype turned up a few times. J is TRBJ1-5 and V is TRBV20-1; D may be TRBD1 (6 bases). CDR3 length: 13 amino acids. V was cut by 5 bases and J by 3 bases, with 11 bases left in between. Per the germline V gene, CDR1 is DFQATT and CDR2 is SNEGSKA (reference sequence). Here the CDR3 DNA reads TGCAGTGCTTTCAGGGGAATCAATCAGCCCCAGCATTTT. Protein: CSAFRGINQPQHF.

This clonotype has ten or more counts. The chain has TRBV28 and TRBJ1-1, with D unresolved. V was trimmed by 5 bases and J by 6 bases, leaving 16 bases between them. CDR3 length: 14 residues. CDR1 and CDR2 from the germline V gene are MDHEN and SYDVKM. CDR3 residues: CASSPTSASAEAFF. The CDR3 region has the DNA TGTGCCAGCAGTCCTACTTCGGCGTCCGCTGAAGCTTTCTTT. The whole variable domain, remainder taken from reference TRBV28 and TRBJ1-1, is DVKVTQSSRYLVKRTGEKVFLECVQDMDHENMFWYRQDPGLGLRLIYFSYDVKMKEKGDIPEGYSVSREKKERFSLILESASTNQTSMYLCASSPTSASAEAFFGQGTRLTVV.

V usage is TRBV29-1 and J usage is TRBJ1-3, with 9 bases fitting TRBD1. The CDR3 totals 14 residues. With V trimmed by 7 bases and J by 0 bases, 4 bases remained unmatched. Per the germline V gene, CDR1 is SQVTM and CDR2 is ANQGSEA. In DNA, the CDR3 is TGCAGCGCCGGACAGGGGATCTCTGGAAACACCATATATTTT. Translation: CSAGQGISGNTIYF. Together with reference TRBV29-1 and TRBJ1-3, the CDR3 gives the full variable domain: SAVISQKPSRDICQRGTSLTIQCQVDSQVTMMFWYRQQPGQSLTLIATANQGSEATYESGFVIDKFPISRPNLTFSTLTVSNMSPEDSSIYLCSAGQGISGNTIYFGEGSWLTVV.

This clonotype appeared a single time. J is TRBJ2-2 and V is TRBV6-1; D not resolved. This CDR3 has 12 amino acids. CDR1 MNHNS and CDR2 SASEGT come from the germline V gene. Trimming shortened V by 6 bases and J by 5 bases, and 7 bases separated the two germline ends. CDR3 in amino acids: CASRPQTGELFF. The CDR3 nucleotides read TGTGCCAGCAGACCTCAAACCGGGGAGCTGTTTTTT.

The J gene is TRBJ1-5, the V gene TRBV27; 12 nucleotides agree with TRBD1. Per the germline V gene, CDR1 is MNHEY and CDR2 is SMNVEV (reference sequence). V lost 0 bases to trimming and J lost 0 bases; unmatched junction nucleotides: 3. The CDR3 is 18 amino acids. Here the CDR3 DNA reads TGTGCCAGCAGTTTATCGGGGACAGGGGGCACTAGCAATCAGCCCCAGCATTTT. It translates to CASSLSGTGGTSNQPQHF.

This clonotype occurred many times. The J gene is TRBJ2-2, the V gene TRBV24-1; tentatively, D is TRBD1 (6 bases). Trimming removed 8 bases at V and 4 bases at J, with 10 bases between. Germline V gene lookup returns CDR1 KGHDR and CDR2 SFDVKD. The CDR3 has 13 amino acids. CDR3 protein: CATTDRFTGELFF. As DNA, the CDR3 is TGTGCCACCACGGACAGATTCACCGGGGAGCTGTTTTTT.

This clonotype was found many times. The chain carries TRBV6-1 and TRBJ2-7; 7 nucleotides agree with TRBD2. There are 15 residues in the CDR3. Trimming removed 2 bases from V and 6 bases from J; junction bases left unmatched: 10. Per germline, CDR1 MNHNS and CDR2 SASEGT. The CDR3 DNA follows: TGTGCCAGCAGTGAATATTCTTGGGAGGGCGGCGAGCAGTACTTC. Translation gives CASSEYSWEGGEQYF.

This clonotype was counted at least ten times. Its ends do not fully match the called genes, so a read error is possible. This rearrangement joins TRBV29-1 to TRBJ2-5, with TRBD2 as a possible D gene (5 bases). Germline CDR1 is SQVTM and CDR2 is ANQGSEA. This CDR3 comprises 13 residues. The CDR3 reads CSVERRFQEAQYF. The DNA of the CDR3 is TGCAGCGTTGAACGGAGGTTTCAAGAGGCCCAGTACTTC.

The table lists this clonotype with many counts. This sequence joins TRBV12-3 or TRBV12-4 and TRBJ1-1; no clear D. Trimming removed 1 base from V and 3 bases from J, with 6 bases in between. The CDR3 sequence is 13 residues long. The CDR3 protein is CASSLGWYTEAFF. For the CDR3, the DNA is TGTGCCAGCAGTTTAGGTTGGTACACTGAAGCTTTCTTT.

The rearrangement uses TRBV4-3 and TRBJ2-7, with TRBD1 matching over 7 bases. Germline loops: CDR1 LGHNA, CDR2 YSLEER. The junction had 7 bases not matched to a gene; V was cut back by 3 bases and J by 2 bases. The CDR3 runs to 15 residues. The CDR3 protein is CASSQTTGVAYEQYF. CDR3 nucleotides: TGCGCCAGCAGCCAGACCACAGGGGTGGCCTACGAGCAGTACTTC.

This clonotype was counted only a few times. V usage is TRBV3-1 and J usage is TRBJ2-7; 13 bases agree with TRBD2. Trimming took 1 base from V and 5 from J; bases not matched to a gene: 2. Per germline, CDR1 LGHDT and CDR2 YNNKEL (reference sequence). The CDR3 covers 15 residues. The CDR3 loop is CASSQAGTSGNEQYF. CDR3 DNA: TGTGCCAGCAGCCAAGCCGGGACTAGCGGGAACGAGCAGTACTTC.

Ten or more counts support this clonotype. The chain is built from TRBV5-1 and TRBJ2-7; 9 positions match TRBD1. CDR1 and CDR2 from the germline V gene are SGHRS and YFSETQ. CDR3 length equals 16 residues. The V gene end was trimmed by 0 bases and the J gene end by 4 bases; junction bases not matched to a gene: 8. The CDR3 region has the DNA TGCGCCAGCAGCTTGGCGATGTGGGACAGGGATTACGAGCAGTACTTC. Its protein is CASSLAMWDRDYEQYF.

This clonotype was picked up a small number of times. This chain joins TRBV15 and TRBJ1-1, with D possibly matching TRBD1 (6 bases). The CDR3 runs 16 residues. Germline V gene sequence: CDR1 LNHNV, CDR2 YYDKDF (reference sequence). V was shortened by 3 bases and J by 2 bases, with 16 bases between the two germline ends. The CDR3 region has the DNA TGTGCCACCAGCAGCGGGACATCCAGAAGTAACACTGAAGCTTTCTTT. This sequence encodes CATSSGTSRSNTEAFF.

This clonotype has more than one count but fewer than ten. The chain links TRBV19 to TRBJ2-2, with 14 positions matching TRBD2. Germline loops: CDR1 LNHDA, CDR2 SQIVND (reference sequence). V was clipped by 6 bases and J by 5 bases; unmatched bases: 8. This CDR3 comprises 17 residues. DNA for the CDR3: TGTGCCAGTAGATACGGGACTAGCGGGAGACGGACCGGGGAGCTGTTTTTT. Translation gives CASRYGTSGRRTGELFF.

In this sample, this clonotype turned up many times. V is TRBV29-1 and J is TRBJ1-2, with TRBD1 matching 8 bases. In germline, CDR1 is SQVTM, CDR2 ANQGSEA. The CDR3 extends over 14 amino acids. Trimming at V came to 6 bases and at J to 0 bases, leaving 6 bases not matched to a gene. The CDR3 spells CSVGTGYPNYGYTF. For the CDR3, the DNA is TGCAGCGTAGGGACAGGCTACCCTAACTATGGCTACACCTTC.

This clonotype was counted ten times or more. CDR3 loop: CASSLNSGNEQYF. The CDR3 DNA reads TGTGCCAGCAGCTTAAATTCCGGCAACGAGCAGTACTTC. The gene calls are TRBV7-2 and TRBJ2-7; no definite D call. Germline V gene data show CDR1 as SGHTA and CDR2 as FQGNSA. V was cut by 2 bases and J by 5 bases, with 10 bases left in between. This CDR3 has 13 amino acids.

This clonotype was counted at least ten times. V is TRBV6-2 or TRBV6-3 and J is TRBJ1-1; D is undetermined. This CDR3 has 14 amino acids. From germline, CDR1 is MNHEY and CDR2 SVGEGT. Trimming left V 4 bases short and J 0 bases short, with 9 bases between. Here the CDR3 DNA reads TGTGCCAGCAGTTCTATGGGGATGAACACTGAAGCTTTCTTT. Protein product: CASSSMGMNTEAFF.

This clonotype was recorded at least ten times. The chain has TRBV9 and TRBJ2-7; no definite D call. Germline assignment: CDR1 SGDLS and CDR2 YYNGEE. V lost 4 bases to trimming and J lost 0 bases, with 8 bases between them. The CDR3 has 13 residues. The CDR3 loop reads CASSPENSYEQYF. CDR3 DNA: TGTGCCAGCAGCCCCGAGAACTCCTACGAGCAGTACTTC.

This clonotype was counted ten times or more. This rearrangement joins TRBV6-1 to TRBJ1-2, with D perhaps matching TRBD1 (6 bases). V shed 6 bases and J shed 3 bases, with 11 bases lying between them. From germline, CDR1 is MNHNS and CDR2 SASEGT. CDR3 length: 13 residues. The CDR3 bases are TGTGCCAGCAGGAACAGGGTGGACTATGGCTACACCTTC. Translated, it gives CASRNRVDYGYTF.

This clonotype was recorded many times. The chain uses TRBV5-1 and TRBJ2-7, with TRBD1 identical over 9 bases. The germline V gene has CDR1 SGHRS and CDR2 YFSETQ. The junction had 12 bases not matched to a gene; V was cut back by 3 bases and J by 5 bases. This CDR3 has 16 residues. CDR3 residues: CASSYTSPGTGNEQYF. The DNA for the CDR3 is TGCGCCAGCAGCTACACCAGTCCCGGGACAGGGAACGAGCAGTACTTC.